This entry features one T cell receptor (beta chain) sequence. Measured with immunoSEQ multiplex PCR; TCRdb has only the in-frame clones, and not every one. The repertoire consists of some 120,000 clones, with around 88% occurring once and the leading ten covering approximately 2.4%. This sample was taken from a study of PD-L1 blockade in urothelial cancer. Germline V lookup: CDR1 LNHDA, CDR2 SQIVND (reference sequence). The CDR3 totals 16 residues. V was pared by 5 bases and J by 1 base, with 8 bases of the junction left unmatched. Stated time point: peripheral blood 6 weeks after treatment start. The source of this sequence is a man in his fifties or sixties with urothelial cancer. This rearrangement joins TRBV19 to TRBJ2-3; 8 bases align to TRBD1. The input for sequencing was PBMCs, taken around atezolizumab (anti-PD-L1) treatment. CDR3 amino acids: CASSDPRGRRTDTQYF. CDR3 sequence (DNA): TGTGCCAGTAGTGATCCCAGGGGGCGGCGCACAGATACGCAGTATTTT.